These 27 T cell receptor beta chains originate from one sample sequenced in a study of blood T cells in healthy people across ages. Sample-barcoded 5' priming and a J-beta primer mix drove a second PCR of roughly 7 to 11 cycles. Each CDR3 protein is one row after TCRdb ran MiXCR on the 5' RACE reads. This table has hundreds of thousands of distinct CDR3 sequences, roughly 43% appearing once. Sequenced: blood. The source of these receptors is a man aged 25-45 years in good health.

This rearrangement joins TRBV4-3 to TRBJ2-1; D possibly matches TRBD1 or TRBD2 (5 bases each). The germline V gene encodes CDR1 LGHNA and CDR2 YSLEER. The CDR3 consists of 15 residues. Trimming pared 3 bases from V and 8 bases from J, leaving 17 bases between. The CDR3 reads CASSQGTAPIYEQFF. Here the CDR3 DNA reads TGCGCCAGCAGCCAGGGGACCGCCCCAATTTATGAGCAGTTCTTC.

J is TRBJ2-3 and V is TRBV4-3, with a weak D call TRBD1 (5 bases). This CDR3 has 16 amino acids. Germline V gives CDR1 LGHNA, CDR2 YSLEER. V lost 2 bases, J lost 2 bases, and 14 bases lay in between. The CDR3 region has the DNA TGCGCCAGCAGCCAACTCGGACACCTCGCCACAGATACGCAGTATTTT. It specifies CASSQLGHLATDTQYF.

The chain links TRBV28 to TRBJ1-2; D might be TRBD1 (5 bases). V was trimmed by 9 bases and J by 2 bases, leaving 13 bases between them. There are 13 residues in the CDR3. Germline CDR1 is MDHEN and CDR2 is SYDVKM. CDR3 DNA sequence: TGTGCCAGTACCTTAGGGGTGAACTATGGCTACACCTTC. Its translation: CASTLGVNYGYTF.

This chain joins TRBV12-3 or TRBV12-4 and TRBJ1-5; D is undetermined. Between the trimmed V and J ends, which lost 3 bases and 1 base, there was a span of 10 bases. The CDR3 is 15 residues long. This CDR3 reads CASSLVAVSNQPQHF. Here the CDR3 DNA reads TGTGCCAGCAGTTTGGTGGCGGTGAGCAATCAGCCCCAGCATTTT.

The V and J genes are TRBV12-3 or TRBV12-4 and TRBJ2-4; D remains ambiguous. The DNA end is a closer match to TRBJ2-7, so the J assignment may be wrong. The CDR3 length is 16 residues. This chain's CDR3 is CASSTPKGRFLFEQYF. In DNA, the CDR3 is TGTGCCAGCAGCACTCCAAAAGGCCGCTTCTTATTCGAGCAGTACTTC.

This clonotype was observed a handful of times. The chain combines TRBV5-1 with TRBJ1-1; D is possibly TRBD1 (6 bases). Trimming removed 0 bases from V and 3 bases from J, with 12 bases in between. CDR3 length: 15 amino acids. Germline V gene data show CDR1 as SGHRS and CDR2 as YFSETQ. CDR3 sequence (DNA): TGCGCCAGCAGCTTGGGGACAGCCAGGGACACTGAAGCTTTCTTT. Translating gives CASSLGTARDTEAFF.

Of note for this clonotype: A read error may explain this, as a much larger clone is one base away. This chain links TRBV20-1 with TRBJ1-5; D gene uncertain. CDR1 and CDR2 (germline): DFQATT, SNEGSKA (reference sequence). The CDR3 is made up of 15 amino acids. The germline V and J ends were trimmed by 6 bases and 0 bases, with 15 bases remaining between them. The CDR3 DNA reads as TGCAGTGCCCTACCCATCAAGGGTAGCAATCAGCCCCAGCATTTT. Its translation: CSALPIKGSNQPQHF.

Turning to this clonotype: Its ends do not fully match the called genes, so a read error is possible. The V call is TRBV29-1, the J call TRBJ2-1; D remains ambiguous. The CDR3 runs to 13 residues. Germline loops: CDR1 SQVTM, CDR2 ANQGSEA. The CDR3 protein is CSTQTVGSNGQFF. CDR3 coding DNA: TGCAGCACCCAGACGGTGGGCTCTAATGGGCAGTTCTTC.

This sequence joins TRBV4-1 and TRBJ1-1, with D perhaps TRBD1 (5 bases). The germline V gene has CDR1 MGHRA and CDR2 YSYEKL. V was shortened by 3 bases and J by 7 bases, with 15 bases between the two germline ends. There are 14 residues in the CDR3. This CDR3 is CASSQDTPGGEAFF. The CDR3 DNA follows: TGCGCCAGCAGCCAGGACACGCCGGGGGGTGAAGCTTTCTTT.

This clonotype was observed at least ten times. The chain joins TRBV28 to TRBJ2-1; 7 nucleotides agree with TRBD2. In germline, CDR1 is MDHEN, CDR2 SYDVKM. The CDR3 loop spans 14 amino acids. J lost 6 bases, V lost 10 bases, and 12 bases had no gene match. For the CDR3, the DNA is TGTGCCACCGACGACTTAGGCGGGGGCAATGAGCAGTTCTTC. Translated: CATDDLGGGNEQFF.

This clonotype has a handful of counts. The chain uses TRBV29-1 and TRBJ2-4; 10 positions agree with TRBD1. The DNA end is a closer match to TRBJ2-7, so the J assignment may be wrong. The CDR3 loop spans 14 amino acids. Germline CDR1 SQVTM, CDR2 ANQGSEA. The CDR3 nucleotides read TGCAGCGTTGCCTTGGGACAGGGGACCTACGAGCAGTACTTC. Residues: CSVALGQGTYEQYF.

This clonotype was counted once. V is TRBV30 and J is TRBJ2-2; the D is unclear. CDR1 is GTSNPN and CDR2 is SVGIG in the germline V gene (reference sequence). This CDR3 comprises 13 residues. The V end was cut by 3 bases, the J end by 3 bases, with 8 bases between. The CDR3 reads CAWSETDTGELFF. As DNA, the CDR3 is TGTGCCTGGAGCGAAACAGACACCGGGGAGCTGTTTTTT.

The chain combines TRBV6-2 or TRBV6-3 with TRBJ2-7; TRBD2 matches at 7 bases. CDR1 is MNHEY and CDR2 is SVGEGT in the germline V gene. The CDR3 runs 13 residues. The trim removed 7 bases at V and 7 bases at J, leaving 10 bases unmatched. CDR3 DNA sequence: TGTGCCAGCACTAGCGGCGCCTACAATGAGCAGTACTTC. Protein sequence: CASTSGAYNEQYF.

V is TRBV6-2 or TRBV6-3 and J is TRBJ1-2; possible D gene TRBD1, 6 bases. Deletions cut 5 bases from V and 6 bases from J, with 13 bases between. Germline lookup yields CDR1 MNHEY and CDR2 SVGEGT. This CDR3 contains 13 residues. In DNA, the CDR3 is TGTGCCAGCAGTGTAATACCAGGGGATGGCTACACCTTC. This sequence encodes CASSVIPGDGYTF.

In its sample, this clonotype was seen a few times. V usage is TRBV5-5 and J usage is TRBJ1-1, with a tentative D call TRBD1 (6 bases). Germline V lookup: CDR1 SGHKS, CDR2 YYEKEE (reference sequence). V was pared by 6 bases and J by 1 base, with 10 bases between. CDR3 length: 13 amino acids. The CDR3 DNA sequence: TGTGCCAGCACCATCAGGGGGAACACTGAAGCTTTCTTT. Its translation is CASTIRGNTEAFF.

This clonotype was counted a few times. This chain uses TRBV20-1 with TRBJ1-2; maybe TRBD1 (6 bases). The germline V and J ends were trimmed by 6 bases and 2 bases, with 7 bases remaining between them. CDR1 and CDR2 (germline): DFQATT, SNEGSKA (reference sequence). This CDR3 has 11 residues. CDR3 coding DNA: TGCAGTGCCGACAGGAACTATGGCTACACCTTC. It is translated as CSADRNYGYTF.

The genes are TRBV4-2 and TRBJ1-6; D may be TRBD1 (5 bases). The V and J ends lost 0 bases and 10 bases respectively, with 16 bases between them. The germline CDR1 and CDR2 sequences are LGHNA and YNFKEQ. The CDR3 totals 16 residues. CDR3 in amino acids: CASSQDIAGNISPLHF. The CDR3 DNA reads TGTGCCAGCAGCCAAGATATCGCAGGGAATATCTCACCCCTCCACTTT.

This chain connects TRBV5-1 to TRBJ2-7, with 11 bases fitting TRBD2. After removal of 2 bases from V and 2 bases from J, the junction contained 6 bases not matched to a gene. The CDR3 has 16 residues. Germline loops: CDR1 SGHRS, CDR2 YFSETQ. Here the CDR3 reads CASSLETSGVAYEQYF. CDR3 in DNA: TGCGCCAGCAGCTTAGAGACTAGCGGGGTTGCCTACGAGCAGTACTTC.

The chain employs TRBV7-9 and TRBJ2-5, with 8 bases aligning to TRBD1. CDR3 length: 14 amino acids. Unmatched junction bases numbered 4, after V lost 6 bases and J lost 1 base. The germline CDR1 and CDR2 sequences are SEHNR and FQNEAQ (reference sequence). In DNA, the CDR3 is TGTGCCAGCAGGGGGGACAGGATCCAAGAGACCCAGTACTTC. Translating it yields CASRGDRIQETQYF.

The chain carries TRBV10-3 and TRBJ2-7; a weak D match, TRBD2 (5 bases). The germline gives CDR1 ENHRY, CDR2 SYGVKD. Trimming stripped 6 bases from V and 0 bases from J, with 12 bases between. This CDR3 has 14 residues. The chain's CDR3 is CAIREVESSYEQYF. In DNA, the CDR3 is TGTGCCATCAGGGAGGTGGAGAGCTCCTACGAGCAGTACTTC.

The V and J genes are TRBV25-1 and TRBJ2-1; 7 bases map to TRBD1. This CDR3 has 13 residues. J gave up 12 bases and V 0 bases, and 5 bases lay outside the gene matches. Germline V gene sequence: CDR1 MGHDK, CDR2 SYGVNS. As DNA, the CDR3 is TGTGCCAGCAGTGAATACCCAGGGGGTACGCAGTTCTTC. Translating it yields CASSEYPGGTQFF.

J is TRBJ1-1 and V is TRBV7-9; D is perhaps TRBD1 (6 bases). Trimming pared 5 bases from V and 7 bases from J, leaving 17 bases between. The CDR3 is 14 residues long. CDR1 SEHNR and CDR2 FQNEAQ come from the germline V gene (reference sequence). CDR3 sequence reads: CASSEVQGEGEAFF. The CDR3 nucleotides are TGTGCCAGCAGCGAGGTACAGGGTGAAGGTGAAGCTTTCTTT. The full variable domain, in which reference TRBV7-9 and TRBJ1-1 provide the parts outside the CDR3, is DTGVSQNPRHKITKRGQNVTFRCDPISEHNRLYWYRQTLGQGPEFLTYFQNEAQLEKSRLLSDRFSAERPKGSFSTLEIQRTEQGDSAMYLCASSEVQGEGEAFFGQGTRLTVV.

This clonotype was detected only a few times. V and J are TRBV2 and TRBJ2-7; D possibly corresponds to TRBD1 (5 bases). Germline CDR1 SNHLY, CDR2 FYNNEI. Trimming cost V 8 bases and J 5 bases, with 16 bases left between them. The length of the CDR3 is 13 residues. For the CDR3, the DNA is TGTGCCAGCCGTCGTGGCAGGGATCACGAGCAGTACTTC. This sequence encodes CASRRGRDHEQYF.

This clonotype is a singleton in its sample. V is TRBV27 and J is TRBJ1-2; 8 nucleotides line up with TRBD1. The CDR3 extends over 15 amino acids. Looked up from germline, CDR1 is MNHEY and CDR2 is SMNVEV (reference sequence). Trimming took 6 bases from V and 3 from J; bases not matched to a gene: 9. CDR3 DNA: TGTGCCAGCAGACCAACAGGGGGGGTTTACTATGGCTACACCTTC. Translated, it gives CASRPTGGVYYGYTF.

This clonotype was observed a few times. This chain's CDR3 is CASSFGSQFTDTQYF. CDR3 DNA sequence: TGCGCCAGCAGCTTCGGTAGCCAGTTTACAGATACGCAGTATTTT. J is TRBJ2-3 and V is TRBV5-1, with no clear D. V was clipped by 2 bases and J by 3 bases, with 13 bases between them. The CDR3 extends over 15 amino acids. Germline V gives CDR1 SGHRS, CDR2 YFSETQ.

The sample holds a few counts of this clonotype. This chain uses TRBV5-1 with TRBJ1-2; TRBD1 matches 11 bases. Germline loops: CDR1 SGHRS, CDR2 YFSETQ. The CDR3 is made up of 16 amino acids. V dropped 4 bases and J dropped 5; count of bases not matched to a gene: 10. CDR3 bases: TGCGCCAGCAGCCCAGGGGACAGGGGGAACTTTTATGGCTACACCTTC. It translates to CASSPGDRGNFYGYTF.

This clonotype was seen at least ten times. The chain has TRBV29-1 and TRBJ2-4; D is ambiguous. The germline CDR1 and CDR2 sequences are SQVTM and ANQGSEA. The CDR3 extends over 11 amino acids. Trimming left V 3 bases short and J 8 bases short, with 8 bases between. CDR3 in amino acids: CSVDSYDIQYF. The CDR3 DNA reads as TGCAGCGTTGATTCGTACGACATTCAGTACTTC.